These T cell receptor beta chains were read from a single sample in a study of CD8 T cells in ankylosing spondylitis. TCRdb passed the 5' RACE reads through MiXCR, listing each CDR3 protein once. The table includes about 360,000 distinct CDR3 sequences, approximately 22% detected once. Sequenced input: blood, either unsorted or a sorted T cell fraction (not recorded which). Every receptor here comes from a male donor with ankylosing spondylitis or in good health (not recorded which). The CDR3 runs from the conserved cysteine through the conserved F or W. Each record gives: V gene, clone size, J gene, D gene, CDR3 DNA, CDR3 protein. A D gene is named only where the DNA matches it firmly. The size of a clone is reported for some rows only, either as once, few or many, or as a class for expanded clones.

>TRBV20-1|-|TRBJ2-7|-
TGCAGTGCTAGAATGGACGGGACCTACGAGCAGTACTTC
CSARMDGTYEQYF
>TRBV27|-|TRBJ2-1|TRBD2
TGTGCCAGCAGTGCGCCCGGGACTAGCGAGGCCGAGCAGTTCTTC
CASSAPGTSEAEQFF
>TRBV20-1|few|TRBJ1-1|-
TGCAGTGCTAGAGAAGCGACGGTGAACACTGAAGCTTTCTTT
CSAREATVNTEAFF
>TRBV20-1|-|TRBJ2-1|TRBD2
TGCAGTGCTAGGCCGGGACTAAGGTTCAATGAGCAGTTCTTC
CSARPGLRFNEQFF
>TRBV12-3/TRBV12-4|many|TRBJ2-7|-
TGTGCCAGCAGTTTATCTGTCTCCTACGAGCAGTACTTC
CASSLSVSYEQYF
>TRBV12-3/TRBV12-4|-|TRBJ2-5|-
TGTGCCAGCAGTTCCCGGTCCCTGGGGCCGGGGCAAGAGACCCAGTACTTC
CASSSRSLGPGQETQYF
>TRBV12-3/TRBV12-4|-|TRBJ1-4|TRBD1
TGTGCCAGCAGTCCCACAGGGGGCGGAAAACTGTTTTTT
CASSPTGGGKLFF
>TRBV20-1|-|TRBJ2-3|-
TGCAGTGCTAGAGACCACCAGCCGCGGCTCCGCCCGGATACGCAGTATTTT
CSARDHQPRLRPDTQYF
>TRBV28|-|TRBJ2-1|TRBD1
TGTGCCAGCAGTAGATACAGGGGGCGCTTTCTCGATGAGCAGTTCTTC
CASSRYRGRFLDEQFF
>TRBV27|-|TRBJ1-4|TRBD1
TGTGCCAGCAGTAGAAACAGGGGTACTAATGAAAAACTGTTTTTT
CASSRNRGTNEKLFF
>TRBV6-1|few|TRBJ2-7|-
TGTGCCAGCAGTGAAGCGGGACTCTCCTCCTACGAGCAGTACTTC
CASSEAGLSSYEQYF
>TRBV2|-|TRBJ2-7|-
TGTGCCAGCAGTGTGGCAGGGGACTTCTACGAGCAGTACTTC
CASSVAGDFYEQYF
>TRBV12-3/TRBV12-4|few|TRBJ2-1|-
TGTGCCAGCAGTTTTTCAGGGGCTCAGGAGCAGTTCTTC
CASSFSGAQEQFF
>TRBV12-3/TRBV12-4|-|TRBJ2-6|-
TGTGCCAGCACCCAAGGTTGGGAATCTGGGGCCAACGTCCTGACTTTC
CASTQGWESGANVLTF
>TRBV3-1|-|TRBJ1-2|-
TGTGCCAGCAGCCAAGGTTTCGGGGCCTATGGCTACACCTTC
CASSQGFGAYGYTF
>TRBV20-1|few|TRBJ2-2|-
TGCAGTGCTAGAGGTTGGGGGGCCGGAACCGGGGAGCTGTTTTTT
CSARGWGAGTGELFF
>TRBV20-1|-|TRBJ2-5|-
TGCAGTGCTAGCTCGCGGGTGCAGGAAGAGACCCAGTACTTC
CSASSRVQEETQYF
>TRBV27|-|TRBJ1-2|-
TGTGCCAGCAGCCACGTCAAGGGGGGGTCTAAATACGGCTACACCTTC
CASSHVKGGSKYGYTF
>TRBV7-9|few|TRBJ2-3|-
TGTGCCAGCAGCTTAACGACAGGGAGGCCAGATACGCAGTATTTT
CASSLTTGRPDTQYF
>TRBV20-1|-|TRBJ2-1|TRBD2
TGCAGTGCTCACCCGGGGGGAGAGCAGTTCTTC
CSAHPGGEQFF
>TRBV12-3/TRBV12-4|-|TRBJ2-1|TRBD2
TGTGCCAGCAGACGACTAGCGGGGGGGCCTGGTGAGCAGTTCTTC
CASRRLAGGPGEQFF
>TRBV29-1|few|TRBJ2-1|TRBD2
TGCAGCGTTGAAGCCTTCGGGACTAGCGGGGGCAAAAATGAGCAGTTCTTC
CSVEAFGTSGGKNEQFF
>TRBV4-1|few|TRBJ2-5|-
TGCGCCAGCAGCCAAGTCACGGGGGTGCAAGAGACCCAGTACTTC
CASSQVTGVQETQYF
>TRBV4-1|-|TRBJ2-3|TRBD1
TGCGCCAGCAGCCTTGGCAGGGGACAGGGGGTAACAGATACGCAGTATTTT
CASSLGRGQGVTDTQYF
>TRBV9|-|TRBJ2-2|-
TGTGCCAGCAAGGAGGGTAGGGCGAACACCGGGGAGCTGTTTTTT
CASKEGRANTGELFF
>TRBV29-1|-|TRBJ2-7|-
TGCAGCGTCCGAGGGGCAGGAATACACTACGAGCAGTACTTC
CSVRGAGIHYEQYF
>TRBV6-1|few|TRBJ2-7|-
TGTGCCAGCAGTGTCTTCGCCGGGACAAACTCCTACGAGCAGTACTTC
CASSVFAGTNSYEQYF
>TRBV5-1|few|TRBJ2-5|TRBD2
TGCGCCAGCAGCCCCGGGACTACCGACCAAGAGACCCAGTACTTC
CASSPGTTDQETQYF
>TRBV7-9|-|TRBJ2-1|-
TGTGCCAGCAGCTTTATCCATGAGCAGTTCTTC
CASSFIHEQFF
>TRBV29-1|-|TRBJ2-5|-
TGCAGCGTTGAAGCTGGGAGTTTAGAGACCCAGTACTTC
CSVEAGSLETQYF
>TRBV5-6|few|TRBJ2-3|-
TGTGCCAGCAGCTTAAACCAGGGGCTCTCGGATACGCAGTATTTT
CASSLNQGLSDTQYF